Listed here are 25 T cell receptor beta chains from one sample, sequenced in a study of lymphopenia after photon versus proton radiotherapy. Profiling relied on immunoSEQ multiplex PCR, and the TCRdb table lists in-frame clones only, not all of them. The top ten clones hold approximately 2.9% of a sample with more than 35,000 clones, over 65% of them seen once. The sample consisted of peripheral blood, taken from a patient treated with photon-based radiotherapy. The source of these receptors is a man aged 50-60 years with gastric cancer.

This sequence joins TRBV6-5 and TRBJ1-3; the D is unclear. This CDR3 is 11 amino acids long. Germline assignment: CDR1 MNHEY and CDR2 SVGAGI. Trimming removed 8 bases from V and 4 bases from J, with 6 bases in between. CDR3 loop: CASEGGNTIYF. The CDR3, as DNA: TGTGCCAGCGAGGGAGGAAACACCATATATTTT.

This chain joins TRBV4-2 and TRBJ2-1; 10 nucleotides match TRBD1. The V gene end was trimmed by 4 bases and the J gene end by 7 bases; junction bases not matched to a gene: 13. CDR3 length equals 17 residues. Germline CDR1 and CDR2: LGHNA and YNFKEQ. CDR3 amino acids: CASSPYVTGQGGNEQFF. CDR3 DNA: TGTGCCAGCAGCCCCTATGTAACCGGACAGGGGGGGAATGAGCAGTTCTTC.

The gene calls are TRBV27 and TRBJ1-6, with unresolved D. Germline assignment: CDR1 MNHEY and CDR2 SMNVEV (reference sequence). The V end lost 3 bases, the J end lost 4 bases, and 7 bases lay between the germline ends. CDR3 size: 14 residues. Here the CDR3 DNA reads TGTGCCAGCAGTTTGGGAGGATATAATTCACCCCTCCACTTT. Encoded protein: CASSLGGYNSPLHF.

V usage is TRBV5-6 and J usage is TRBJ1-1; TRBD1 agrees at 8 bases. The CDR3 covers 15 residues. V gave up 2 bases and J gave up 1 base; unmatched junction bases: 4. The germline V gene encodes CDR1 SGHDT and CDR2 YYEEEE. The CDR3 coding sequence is TGTGCCAGCAGCTTAGGACAGGGACCGAACACTGAAGCTTTCTTT. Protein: CASSLGQGPNTEAFF.

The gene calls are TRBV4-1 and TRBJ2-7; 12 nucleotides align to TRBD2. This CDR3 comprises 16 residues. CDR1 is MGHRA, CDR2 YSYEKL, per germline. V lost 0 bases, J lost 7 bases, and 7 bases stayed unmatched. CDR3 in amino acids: CASSQEVQLAGGEQYF. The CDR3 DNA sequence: TGCGCCAGCAGCCAAGAGGTTCAACTAGCGGGAGGTGAGCAGTACTTC.

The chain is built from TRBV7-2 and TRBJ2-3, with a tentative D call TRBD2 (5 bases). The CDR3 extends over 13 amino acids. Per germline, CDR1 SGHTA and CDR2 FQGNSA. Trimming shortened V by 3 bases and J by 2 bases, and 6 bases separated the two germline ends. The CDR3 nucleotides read TGTGCCAGCAGCTTGGACTTCACAGATACGCAGTATTTT. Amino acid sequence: CASSLDFTDTQYF.

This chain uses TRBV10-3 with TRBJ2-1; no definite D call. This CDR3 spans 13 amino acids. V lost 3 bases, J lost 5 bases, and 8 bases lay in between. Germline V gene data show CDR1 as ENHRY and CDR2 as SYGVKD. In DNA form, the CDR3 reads TGTGCCATCAGTGACGACGAGGACAATGAGCAGTTCTTC. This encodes CAISDDEDNEQFF.

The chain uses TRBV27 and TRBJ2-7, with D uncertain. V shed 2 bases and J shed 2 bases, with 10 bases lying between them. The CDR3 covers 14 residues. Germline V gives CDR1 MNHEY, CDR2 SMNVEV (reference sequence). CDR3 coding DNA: TGTGCCAGCAGTTTAAAGGACGGACCCTACGAGCAGTACTTC. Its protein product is CASSLKDGPYEQYF.

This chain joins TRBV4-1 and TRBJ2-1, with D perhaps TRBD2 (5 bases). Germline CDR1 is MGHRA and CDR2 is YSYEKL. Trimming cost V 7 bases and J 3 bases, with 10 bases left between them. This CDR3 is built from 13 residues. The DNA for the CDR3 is TGCGCCAGCACCCGGGGTGGCTACAATGAGCAGTTCTTC. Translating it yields CASTRGGYNEQFF.

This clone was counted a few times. The CDR3 nucleotides read TGTGCCAGCAGCCCCCGGGACACCCACACCGGGGAGCTGTTTTTT. Translating gives CASSPRDTHTGELFF. The V gene is TRBV5-4, the J gene TRBJ2-2, with D perhaps TRBD1 (6 bases). V gave up 4 bases and J gave up 3 bases, with 13 bases separating them. This CDR3 is 15 amino acids long. Germline-derived CDR1 and CDR2 are SGHNT and YYREEE (reference sequence).

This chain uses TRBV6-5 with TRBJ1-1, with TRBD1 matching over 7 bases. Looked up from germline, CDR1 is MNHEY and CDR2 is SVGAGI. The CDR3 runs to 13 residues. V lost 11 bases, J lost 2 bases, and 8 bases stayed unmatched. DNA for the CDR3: TGTGCCGTCTGGGACAGCAGCAACACTGAAGCTTTCTTT. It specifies CAVWDSSNTEAFF.

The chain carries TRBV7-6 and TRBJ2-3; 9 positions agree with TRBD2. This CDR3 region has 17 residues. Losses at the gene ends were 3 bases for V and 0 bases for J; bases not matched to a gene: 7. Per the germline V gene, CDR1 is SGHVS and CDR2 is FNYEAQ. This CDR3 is CASSFLAGGTSTDTQYF. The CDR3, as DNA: TGTGCCAGCAGCTTCCTCGCGGGAGGGACGAGCACAGATACGCAGTATTTT.

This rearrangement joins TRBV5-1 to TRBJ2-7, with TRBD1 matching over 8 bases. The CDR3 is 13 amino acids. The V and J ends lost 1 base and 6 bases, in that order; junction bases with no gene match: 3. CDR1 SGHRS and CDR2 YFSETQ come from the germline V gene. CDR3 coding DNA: TGCGCCAGCAGCTTGAGGACAGGGACCGAGCAGTACTTC. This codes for CASSLRTGTEQYF.

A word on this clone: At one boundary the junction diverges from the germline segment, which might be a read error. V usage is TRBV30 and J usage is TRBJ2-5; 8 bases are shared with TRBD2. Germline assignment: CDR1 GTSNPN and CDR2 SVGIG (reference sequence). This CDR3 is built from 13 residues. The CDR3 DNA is TGTGCCTGGTGTGTCCGGGGGGGAAGGATCCAGTACTTC. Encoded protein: CAWCVRGGRIQYF.

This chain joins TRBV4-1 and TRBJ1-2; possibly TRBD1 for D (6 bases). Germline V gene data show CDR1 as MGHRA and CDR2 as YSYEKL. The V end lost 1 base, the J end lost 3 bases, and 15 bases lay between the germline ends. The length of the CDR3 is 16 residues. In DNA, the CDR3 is TGCGCCAGCAGCCAAGTACCTGTGGCAGGGGACTATGGCTACACCTTC. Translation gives CASSQVPVAGDYGYTF.

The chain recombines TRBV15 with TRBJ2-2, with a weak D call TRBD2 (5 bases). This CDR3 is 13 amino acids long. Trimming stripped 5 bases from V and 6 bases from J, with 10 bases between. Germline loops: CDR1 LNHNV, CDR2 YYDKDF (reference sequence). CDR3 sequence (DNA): TGTGCCACCAGCGGAGGAGGCGCCGGGGAGCTGTTTTTT. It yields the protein CATSGGGAGELFF.

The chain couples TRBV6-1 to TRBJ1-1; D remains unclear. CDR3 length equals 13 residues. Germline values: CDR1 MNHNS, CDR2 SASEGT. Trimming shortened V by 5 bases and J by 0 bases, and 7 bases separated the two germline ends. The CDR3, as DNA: TGTGCCAGCAGTCTCCATATGAACACTGAAGCTTTCTTT. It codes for CASSLHMNTEAFF.

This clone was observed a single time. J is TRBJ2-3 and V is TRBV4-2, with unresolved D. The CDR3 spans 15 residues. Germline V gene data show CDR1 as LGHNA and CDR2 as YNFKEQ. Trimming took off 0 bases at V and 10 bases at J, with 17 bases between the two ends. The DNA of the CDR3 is TGTGCCAGCAGCCAAGATCCCTCCGTGAGGTCCGCGCAGTATTTT. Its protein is CASSQDPSVRSAQYF.

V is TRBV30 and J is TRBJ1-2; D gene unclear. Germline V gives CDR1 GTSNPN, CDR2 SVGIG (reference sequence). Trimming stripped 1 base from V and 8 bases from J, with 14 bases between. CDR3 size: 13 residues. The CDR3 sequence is CAWSGSRPEGYTF. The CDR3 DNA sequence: TGTGCCTGGAGTGGGTCGCGGCCCGAGGGCTACACCTTC.

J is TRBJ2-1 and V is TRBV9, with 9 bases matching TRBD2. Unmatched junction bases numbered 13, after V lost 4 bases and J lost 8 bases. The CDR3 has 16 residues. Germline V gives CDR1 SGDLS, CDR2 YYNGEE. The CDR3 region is CASSKGGLAPWDEQFF. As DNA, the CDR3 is TGTGCCAGCAGCAAGGGGGGACTAGCCCCCTGGGATGAGCAGTTCTTC.

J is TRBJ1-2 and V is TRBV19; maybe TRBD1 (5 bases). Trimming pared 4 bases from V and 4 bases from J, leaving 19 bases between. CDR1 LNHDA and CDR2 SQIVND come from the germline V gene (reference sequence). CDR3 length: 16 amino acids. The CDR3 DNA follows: TGTGCCAGTAGTAACCCTAGCAGGGACCGGGCCTATGGCTACACCTTC. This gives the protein CASSNPSRDRAYGYTF.

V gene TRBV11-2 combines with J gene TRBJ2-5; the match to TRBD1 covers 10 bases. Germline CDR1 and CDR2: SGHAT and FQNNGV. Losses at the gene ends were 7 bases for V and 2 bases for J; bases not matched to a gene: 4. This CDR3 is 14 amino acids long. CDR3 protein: CASTTDRGQETQYF. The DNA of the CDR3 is TGTGCCAGCACCACGGACAGGGGGCAAGAGACCCAGTACTTC.

CDR3 region: CASSLGLRADTGELFF. CDR3 bases: TGTGCCAGCAGCTTAGGCCTCCGGGCGGACACCGGGGAGCTGTTTTTT. The genes are TRBV7-2 and TRBJ2-2, with no clear D. V was clipped by 1 base and J by 3 bases, with 12 bases between them. This CDR3 has 16 amino acids. Germline lookup yields CDR1 SGHTA and CDR2 FQGNSA.

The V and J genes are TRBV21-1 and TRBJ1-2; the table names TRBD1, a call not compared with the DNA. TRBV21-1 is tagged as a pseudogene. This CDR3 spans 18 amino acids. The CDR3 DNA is TGTGCCAGCAGCGTTACGCGCAGGGGGCGCGGTTATCCCTATGGCTACACCTTC. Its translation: CASSVTRRGRGYPYGYTF.

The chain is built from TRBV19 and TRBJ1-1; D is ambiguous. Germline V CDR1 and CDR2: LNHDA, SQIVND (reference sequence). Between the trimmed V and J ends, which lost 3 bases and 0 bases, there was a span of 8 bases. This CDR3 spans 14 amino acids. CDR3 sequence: CASSIPRLNTEAFF. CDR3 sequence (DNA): TGTGCCAGTAGTATTCCGAGACTGAACACTGAAGCTTTCTTT.